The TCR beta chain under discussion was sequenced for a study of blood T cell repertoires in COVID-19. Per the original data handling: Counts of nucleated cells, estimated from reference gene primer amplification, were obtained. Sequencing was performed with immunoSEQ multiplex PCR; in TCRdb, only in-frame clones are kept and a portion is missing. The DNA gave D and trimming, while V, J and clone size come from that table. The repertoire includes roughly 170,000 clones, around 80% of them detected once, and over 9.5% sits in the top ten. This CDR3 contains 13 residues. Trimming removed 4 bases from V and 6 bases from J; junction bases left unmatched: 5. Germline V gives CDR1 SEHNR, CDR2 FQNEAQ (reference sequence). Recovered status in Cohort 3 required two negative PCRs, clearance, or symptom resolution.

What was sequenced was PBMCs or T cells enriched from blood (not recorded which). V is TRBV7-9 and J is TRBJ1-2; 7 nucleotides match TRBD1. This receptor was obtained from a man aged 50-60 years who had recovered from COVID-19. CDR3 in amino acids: CASSYTGTDGYTF. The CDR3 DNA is TGTGCCAGCAGCTATACCGGGACAGATGGCTACACCTTC.